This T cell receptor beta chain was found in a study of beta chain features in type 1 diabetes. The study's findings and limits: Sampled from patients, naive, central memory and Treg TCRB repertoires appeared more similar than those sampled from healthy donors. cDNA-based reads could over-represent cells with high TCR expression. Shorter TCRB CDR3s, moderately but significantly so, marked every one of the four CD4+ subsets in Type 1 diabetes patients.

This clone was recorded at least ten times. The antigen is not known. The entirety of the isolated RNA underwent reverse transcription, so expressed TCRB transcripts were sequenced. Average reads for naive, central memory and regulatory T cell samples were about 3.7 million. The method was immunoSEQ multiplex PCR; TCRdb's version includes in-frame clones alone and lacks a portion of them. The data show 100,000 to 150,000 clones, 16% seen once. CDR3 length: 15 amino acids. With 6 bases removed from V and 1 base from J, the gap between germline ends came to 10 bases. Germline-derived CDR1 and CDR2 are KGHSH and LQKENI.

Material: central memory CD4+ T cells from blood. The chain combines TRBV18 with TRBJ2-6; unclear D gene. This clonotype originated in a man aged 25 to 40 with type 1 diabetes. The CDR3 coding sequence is TGTGCCAGCTCGCCCGACAAATCTGGGGCCAACGTCCTGACTTTC. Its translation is CASSPDKSGANVLTF.